These 21 T cell receptor beta chains were sequenced from one sample in a study of human T cells and chemical hapten exposure. In TCRdb, the RACE reads were re-called with MiXCR into one record per CDR3 protein. The sample gives about 96,000 distinct CDR3 sequences, about 9% of which show up once; 2% to 2.5% is in the top ten. Time point indicated: patch test 2, 6 weeks after DPC sensitization. The treatment denotes: therapeutic diphenylcyclopropenone sensitization with weekly scalp DPC. The sequencing here drew on whole blood, taken in connection with sensitization to the hapten diphenylcyclopropenone (DPC). Receptors originate from a woman aged 35 to 49 with alopecia areata. Some clones in this sample may be carry-over from other donors' samples.

The table lists this clonotype with many counts. The J gene is TRBJ2-3, the V gene TRBV24-1, with D maybe TRBD2 (5 bases). Per germline, CDR1 KGHDR and CDR2 SFDVKD. The CDR3 spans 15 residues. Trimming left V 4 bases short and J 4 bases short, with 14 bases between. The CDR3 protein is CATSDWDSDPDTQYF. The CDR3 nucleotides read TGTGCCACCAGTGACTGGGATAGCGACCCAGATACGCAGTATTTT.

This clonotype has more than one count but fewer than ten. The gene calls are TRBV6-2 or TRBV6-3 and TRBJ1-1; D gene ambiguous. The V end lost 2 bases, the J end lost 1 base, and 8 bases lay between the germline ends. The CDR3 extends over 14 amino acids. The germline gives CDR1 MNHEY, CDR2 SVGEGT. The CDR3 region has the DNA TGTGCCAGCAGTTACCCCCGACGGAACACTGAAGCTTTCTTT. Amino acids: CASSYPRRNTEAFF.

The rearrangement joins TRBV27 to TRBJ2-1, with 12 nucleotides matching TRBD2. Unmatched junction bases numbered 13, after V lost 9 bases and J lost 4 bases. CDR1 MNHEY and CDR2 SMNVEV come from the germline V gene (reference sequence). This CDR3 has 17 amino acids. DNA for the CDR3: TGTGCCAGTTCGACTAGCGGGAGTCGTCACGGGTACAATGAGCAGTTCTTC. Amino acids: CASSTSGSRHGYNEQFF.

In its sample, this clonotype was seen many times. V is TRBV28 and J is TRBJ2-7; D gene unclear. The CDR3 consists of 12 residues. From germline, CDR1 is MDHEN and CDR2 SYDVKM. Between the trimmed V and J ends, which lost 1 base and 3 bases, there was a span of 4 bases. The CDR3 DNA reads as TGTGCCAGCAGTTTATCCGACTACGAGCAGTACTTC. Protein product: CASSLSDYEQYF.

This rearrangement joins TRBV7-6 to TRBJ2-1; TRBD1 aligns across 8 bases. In germline, CDR1 is SGHVS, CDR2 FNYEAQ. The V gene end was trimmed by 8 bases and the J gene end by 9 bases; junction bases not matched to a gene: 9. The CDR3 totals 13 residues. The CDR3 nucleotides are TGTGCCAGCTCCTTGCAGGGGGCGGGTGAGCAGTTCTTC. Translated: CASSLQGAGEQFF.

In the case of this clonotype: This could be a read error, since a much larger clone is one nucleotide away. The chain uses TRBV7-9 and TRBJ1-6; D ambiguous. The CDR3 has 14 residues. CDR1 SEHNR and CDR2 FQNEAQ come from the germline V gene (reference sequence). CDR3 DNA: TGTACCAGCAGCTTAGAACAGAGAAATTCACCCCTCCACTTT. Protein: CTSSLEQRNSPLHF.

This clonotype has at least ten counts. The chain has TRBV5-5 and TRBJ1-6; 10 nucleotides align to TRBD1. Germline CDR1 SGHKS, CDR2 YYEKEE (reference sequence). The J segment lost 6 bases and the V segment lost 4 bases, leaving 4 bases of the junction unmatched. The CDR3 has 15 residues. The CDR3 loop reads CASSPGTGANSPLHF. The CDR3 nucleotides are TGTGCCAGCAGCCCCGGGACAGGGGCTAATTCACCCCTCCACTTT.

The J gene is TRBJ1-3, the V gene TRBV12-3 or TRBV12-4; D remains unclear. Trimming left V 3 bases short and J 0 bases short, with 9 bases between. The CDR3 is 15 residues long. The CDR3 region is CASSFGLRSGNTIYF. The DNA for the CDR3 is TGTGCCAGCAGTTTCGGTCTCCGCTCTGGAAACACCATATATTTT.

This clonotype was detected a few times. This chain connects TRBV6-1 to TRBJ1-5; D is undetermined. V lost 2 bases and J 2 bases, leaving 13 bases between the germline ends. Germline loops: CDR1 MNHNS, CDR2 SASEGT. The CDR3 is 16 amino acids. The CDR3 sequence: CASSEQERGGNQPQHF. CDR3 sequence (DNA): TGTGCCAGCAGTGAACAGGAGCGTGGGGGCAATCAGCCCCAGCATTTT.

The sample holds a few counts of this clonotype. The rearrangement joins TRBV7-8 to TRBJ2-1, with D tentatively TRBD2 (5 bases). There are 16 residues in the CDR3. Trimming removed 0 bases at V and 7 bases at J, with 16 bases between. Per the germline V gene, CDR1 is SGHVS and CDR2 is FQNEAQ. This CDR3 is CASSLASIVIANEQFF. In nucleotides, the CDR3 is TGTGCCAGCAGCTTAGCGTCGATAGTCATAGCGAATGAGCAGTTCTTC.

This clonotype was observed a handful of times. Written as DNA, the CDR3 is TGTGCCAGTCGACGGGACAGGGGCCACGAGCAGTACTTC. Protein sequence: CASRRDRGHEQYF. The chain carries TRBV27 and TRBJ2-7; 10 bases map to TRBD1. V shed 9 bases and J 5 bases; nucleotides not matched to a gene: 7. Per the germline V gene, CDR1 is MNHEY and CDR2 is SMNVEV (reference sequence). The CDR3 extends over 13 amino acids.

Note on this clonotype: A read error may account for a junction end that differs from germline. The chain couples TRBV18 to TRBJ1-1; D uncertain. Germline CDR1 is KGHSH and CDR2 is LQKENI. The CDR3 totals 14 residues. In DNA form, the CDR3 reads TGTGCCAGCTCACCACCCTCCTTGAAGACTGAAGCTTTCTTT. This sequence encodes CASSPPSLKTEAFF. Full variable domain (missing parts from reference TRBV18 and TRBJ1-1): NAGVMQNPRHLVRRRGQEARLRCSPMKGHSHVYWYRQLPEEGLKFMVYLQKENIIDESGMPKERFSAEFPKEGPSILRIQQVVRGDSAAYFCASSPPSLKTEAFFGQGTRLTVV.

This clonotype has only a few counts. The V call is TRBV18, the J call TRBJ2-6; no clear D gene. This CDR3 contains 15 residues. V was cut by 6 bases and J by 0 bases, with 9 bases left in between. CDR1 and CDR2 from the germline V gene are KGHSH and LQKENI. The CDR3 protein is CASSRSHSGANVLTF. CDR3 bases: TGTGCCAGCTCGAGGAGCCACTCTGGGGCCAACGTCCTGACTTTC.

This clonotype appeared a few times. V gene TRBV4-2 combines with J gene TRBJ2-7, with D uncertain. This CDR3 has 16 residues. V lost 1 base and J 3 bases, leaving 16 bases between the germline ends. The germline CDR1 and CDR2 sequences are LGHNA and YNFKEQ. CDR3 sequence reads: CASSQVVPSKNYEQYF. The CDR3 DNA follows: TGTGCCAGCAGCCAAGTAGTCCCAAGCAAGAACTACGAGCAGTACTTC.

The J gene is TRBJ2-7, the V gene TRBV7-2, with a weak D call TRBD2 (5 bases). The CDR3 has 15 residues. The V and J ends lost 7 bases and 3 bases respectively, with 19 bases between them. CDR1 is SGHTA, CDR2 FQGNSA, per germline. For the CDR3, the DNA is TGTGCCAGCACCCTTCCCGGGGTCGGAGGCTACGAGCAGTACTTC. Its protein is CASTLPGVGGYEQYF. Drawing the rest from reference TRBV7-2 and TRBJ2-7, the complete variable domain is GAGVSQSPSNKVTEKGKDVELRCDPISGHTALYWYRQSLGQGLEFLIYFQGNSAPDKSGLPSDRFSAERTGGSVSTLTIQRTQQEDSAVYLCASTLPGVGGYEQYFGPGTRLTVT.

This clonotype was counted only a few times. The chain combines TRBV11-2 with TRBJ2-7; 13 nucleotides agree with TRBD2. From germline, CDR1 is SGHAT and CDR2 FQNNGV. This CDR3 is built from 15 residues. J was trimmed by 5 bases and V by 5 bases; bases with no gene match: 6. DNA for the CDR3: TGTGCCAGCAGCCTACGGACTAGCGGGGGCCACGAGCAGTACTTC. Translated, it gives CASSLRTSGGHEQYF.

There are a few counts of this clonotype. The rearrangement joins TRBV11-2 to TRBJ2-3; possible D gene TRBD2, 6 bases. CDR1 is SGHAT and CDR2 is FQNNGV in the germline V gene. This CDR3 contains 15 residues. V was clipped by 6 bases and J by 4 bases, with 17 bases between them. CDR3 residues: CASSRLVSGPDTQYF. In nucleotides, the CDR3 is TGTGCCAGCAGTAGACTAGTTAGTGGTCCAGATACGCAGTATTTT.

The table lists this clonotype with many counts. The chain employs TRBV7-6 and TRBJ1-1; 9 nucleotides match TRBD1. The germline gives CDR1 SGHVS, CDR2 FNYEAQ. Trimming at V came to 1 base and at J to 2 bases, leaving 5 bases not matched to a gene. The CDR3 is 16 residues long. The CDR3 coding sequence is TGTGCCAGCAGCTTAGGGGGGACAGGGCTCAACACTGAAGCTTTCTTT. Translating it yields CASSLGGTGLNTEAFF.

This clonotype appeared many times. This rearrangement joins TRBV11-2 to TRBJ2-3, with D possibly being TRBD1 (5 bases). This CDR3 comprises 13 residues. V was trimmed by 4 bases and J by 4 bases, leaving 9 bases between them. Germline V lookup: CDR1 SGHAT, CDR2 FQNNGV. CDR3 sequence reads: CASSWTPADTQYF. The CDR3 nucleotides are TGTGCCAGCAGCTGGACACCCGCAGATACGCAGTATTTT. The full variable domain, completed using reference TRBV11-2 and TRBJ2-3, is EAGVAQSPRYKIIEKRQSVAFWCNPISGHATLYWYQQILGQGPKLLIQFQNNGVVDDSQLPKDRFSAERLKGVDSTLKIQPAKLEDSAVYLCASSWTPADTQYFGPGTRLTVL.

This clonotype was found a few times. The CDR3 DNA sequence: TGTGCCAGCAGCCAGCGGGACTTATCTAAAGAGCAGTACTTC. Amino acid sequence: CASSQRDLSKEQYF. The V call is TRBV4-2, the J call TRBJ2-7, with D perhaps TRBD2 (6 bases). Trimming cost V 3 bases and J 7 bases, with 16 bases left between them. Germline V CDR1 and CDR2: LGHNA, YNFKEQ. This CDR3 contains 14 residues.

The rearrangement joins TRBV27 to TRBJ2-3; TRBD2 matches 12 bases. Germline-derived CDR1 and CDR2 are MNHEY and SMNVEV (reference sequence). The V segment lost 5 bases and the J segment 4 bases; nucleotides outside the gene matches: 19. This CDR3 contains 20 residues. This chain's CDR3 is CASSPMWASGRATFADTQYF. CDR3 in DNA: TGTGCCAGCAGTCCAATGTGGGCTAGCGGGAGGGCCACGTTTGCAGATACGCAGTATTTT.